This TCR beta chain was profiled in a study of technical replicates of blood from a few donors. The CDR3 runs to 13 residues. Trimming took 3 bases from V and 2 from J, leaving 9 bases between them. Germline V CDR1 and CDR2: SQVTM, ANQGSEA. Measured with immunoSEQ multiplex PCR; TCRdb has only the in-frame clones, and not every one. The sample yields roughly 56,000 clones, nearly 95% seen once. This TCR derives from a human donor in good health. Some clones in this sample may be carry-over from other donors' samples. This rearrangement joins TRBV29-1 to TRBJ2-3, with D uncertain. Sequencing was done on a sample of PBMCs. This chain's CDR3 is CSVDLQDTDTQYF. In DNA, the CDR3 is TGCAGCGTTGACCTGCAGGACACAGATACGCAGTATTTT.